This passage covers 5 T cell receptor beta chains from one sample sequenced in a study of cytomegalovirus exposure and HLA in healthy donors. Amplification used 60 Vbeta primers and 13 Jbeta primers. Using immunoSEQ multiplex PCR, the repertoire was profiled, and TCRdb retains in-frame clones only, with some absent. The table has roughly 160,000 clones, roughly 83% seen once. Material for sequencing was PBMCs. Every receptor here comes from a boy between 2 and 10 years old in good health and CMV-seronegative.

Worth noting for this clone: Compared with germline, one end of the junction differs, possibly owing to a read error. The chain links TRBV18 to TRBJ2-3, with a possible D match to TRBD2 (6 bases). The CDR3 is made up of 15 amino acids. Germline-derived CDR1 and CDR2 are KGHSH and LQKENI. CDR3: CASSPPDGSRDTQYF. For the CDR3, the DNA is TGTGCCAGCTCACCACCTGACGGGAGCAGAGATACGCAGTATTTT.

The V call is TRBV14, the J call TRBJ2-7; 7 bases align to TRBD1. The length of the CDR3 is 14 residues. V gave up 4 bases and J gave up 9 bases; unmatched junction bases: 12. Germline V lookup: CDR1 SGHDN, CDR2 FVKESK. Written as DNA, the CDR3 is TGTGCCAGCAGCCCAGTATGGGACAGATCAGGGCAGTACTTC. Amino acids: CASSPVWDRSGQYF.

The chain employs TRBV19 and TRBJ2-1; TRBD2 agrees at 13 bases. The CDR3 has 14 residues. Trimming at V came to 3 bases and at J to 9 bases, leaving 2 bases not matched to a gene. Germline V gives CDR1 LNHDA, CDR2 SQIVND (reference sequence). The CDR3 here is CASSMGLAGSEQFF. The CDR3 DNA is TGTGCCAGTAGTATGGGACTAGCGGGAAGTGAGCAGTTCTTC.

This clone showed up just a few times. The gene calls are TRBV15 and TRBJ2-7, with 8 bases fitting TRBD2. Losses at the gene ends were 4 bases for V and 4 bases for J; bases not matched to a gene: 9. CDR1 is LNHNV and CDR2 is YYDKDF in the germline V gene (reference sequence). The CDR3 totals 15 residues. The CDR3 region has the DNA TGTGCCACCAGCAAAGGGGAAGCGGGAGTTTACGAGCAGTACTTC. Its protein product is CATSKGEAGVYEQYF.

V usage is TRBV27 and J usage is TRBJ2-7; 14 bases are shared with TRBD2. Germline loops: CDR1 MNHEY, CDR2 SMNVEV (reference sequence). The CDR3 runs 15 residues. V trimming: 3 bases; J trimming: 5 bases; junction bases outside the gene matches: 3. CDR3 protein: CASSLGLAGANEQYF. In DNA form, the CDR3 reads TGTGCCAGCAGTTTGGGACTAGCGGGAGCCAACGAGCAGTACTTC.